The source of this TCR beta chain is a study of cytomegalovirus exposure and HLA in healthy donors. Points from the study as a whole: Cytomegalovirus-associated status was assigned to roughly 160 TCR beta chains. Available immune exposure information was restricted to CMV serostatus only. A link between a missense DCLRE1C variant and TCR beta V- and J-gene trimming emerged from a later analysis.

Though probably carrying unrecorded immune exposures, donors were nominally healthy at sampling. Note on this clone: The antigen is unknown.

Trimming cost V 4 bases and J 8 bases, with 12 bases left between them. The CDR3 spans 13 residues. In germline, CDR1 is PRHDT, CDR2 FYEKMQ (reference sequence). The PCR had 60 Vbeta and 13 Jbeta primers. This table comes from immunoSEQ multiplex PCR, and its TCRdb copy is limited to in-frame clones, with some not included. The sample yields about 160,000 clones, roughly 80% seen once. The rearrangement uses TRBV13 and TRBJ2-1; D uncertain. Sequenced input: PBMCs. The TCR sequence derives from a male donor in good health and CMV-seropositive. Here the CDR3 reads CASSSNYAYEQFF. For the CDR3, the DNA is TGTGCCAGCAGCTCCAACTACGCATATGAGCAGTTCTTC.